This T cell receptor beta chain was recovered during a study of T-cell reconstitution after alpha-beta-depleted transplantation in children. Regarding the study as a whole: Recipient T cells and thymic progenitors that survived gave rise to the high TCRbeta diversity observed at day 60 in some patients. By one year post-transplant, T-cell counts and diversity largely arose from T cells that were newly produced. Approximately two months post-transplant, alpha-beta T cells reportedly originated from several hundred expanded graft clones.

This clonotype was found a few times. Its target is unknown. Unique molecular identifiers tagged the TCRbeta library. TCRdb re-called the PCR reads through MiXCR, storing one row per CDR3 protein. The data hold roughly 110,000 distinct CDR3 sequences, with about 9.3% observed a single time. This CDR3 spans 15 amino acids. V lost 7 bases and J lost 2; bases outside the gene matches: 10. Germline-derived CDR1 and CDR2 are MNHEY and SVGAGI. The material sequenced was PBMCs, taken before TCRalphabeta/CD19-depleted stem cell transplant. The rearrangement joins TRBV6-5 to TRBJ2-7, with 8 bases matching TRBD2. The sequence came from a boy aged 2 to 9 with acute lymphoblastic leukemia, due to receive a stem cell transplant. For the CDR3, the DNA is TGTGCCAGCAACACTCAGGCGGGAGGCCCCTACGAGCAGTACTTC. The encoded protein is CASNTQAGGPYEQYF.